This TCR beta chain is from a study of a mutant IDH1 vaccine in newly diagnosed glioma. Study-level information: The treated population exhibited a male proportion of approximately 62%, a female proportion of about 38%, and a mean age of 40.4 years. Earlier therapy was either radiotherapy, temozolomide, or both, and most got both. General study points: Of all patients, 85% to 95% showed vaccine-induced immune responses. Pseudoprogression appeared unlinked to shifts in leading peripheral T cell clonotypes.

As for time point: baseline, week 1 (first vaccination visit). Noted treatment: pre-vaccination baseline after standard-of-care therapy. This table comes from immunoSEQ multiplex PCR, and its TCRdb copy is limited to in-frame clones, with some not included. Here the sample spans around 67,000 clones, around 83% being singletons. This clone has just one count. Its cognate antigen is unknown. Germline V gene lookup returns CDR1 SGDLS and CDR2 YYNGEE. Trimming took 3 bases from V and 3 from J; bases not matched to a gene: 4. This CDR3 is 14 amino acids long. This chain joins TRBV9 and TRBJ2-7, with 9 positions matching TRBD1. The source is a woman aged 18 to 35 with glioma. Some clones in this sample may be carry-over from other donors' samples. The sequences come from peripheral blood mononuclear cells (PBMCs), collected from a glioma patient treated with radiotherapy, temozolomide or both. CDR3 nucleotide sequence: TGTGCCAGCAGCGAACAGGGGGCTAACTACGAGCAGTACTTC. It translates to CASSEQGANYEQYF.